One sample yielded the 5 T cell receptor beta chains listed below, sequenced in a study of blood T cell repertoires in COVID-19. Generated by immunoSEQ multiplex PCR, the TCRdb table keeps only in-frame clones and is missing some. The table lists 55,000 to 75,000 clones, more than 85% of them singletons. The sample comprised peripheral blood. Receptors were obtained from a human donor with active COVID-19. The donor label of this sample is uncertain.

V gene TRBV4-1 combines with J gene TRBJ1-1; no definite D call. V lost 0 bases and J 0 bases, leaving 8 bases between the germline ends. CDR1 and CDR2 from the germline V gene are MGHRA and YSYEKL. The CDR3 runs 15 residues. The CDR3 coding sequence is TGCGCCAGCAGCCAAGATCCCGGGATGAACACTGAAGCTTTCTTT. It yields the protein CASSQDPGMNTEAFF.

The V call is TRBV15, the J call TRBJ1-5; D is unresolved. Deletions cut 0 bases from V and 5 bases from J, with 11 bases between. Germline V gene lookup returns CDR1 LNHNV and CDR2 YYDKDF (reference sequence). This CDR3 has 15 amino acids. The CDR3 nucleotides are TGTGCCACCAGCAGAGAAGCCGATGAGTATCAGCCCCAGCATTTT. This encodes CATSREADEYQPQHF.

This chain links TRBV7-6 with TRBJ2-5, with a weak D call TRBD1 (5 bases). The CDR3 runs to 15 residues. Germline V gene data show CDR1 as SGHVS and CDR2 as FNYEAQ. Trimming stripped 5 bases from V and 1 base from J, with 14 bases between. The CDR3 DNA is TGTGCCAGCAGCAGGGGAAACCTGGCCCAAGAGACCCAGTACTTC. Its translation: CASSRGNLAQETQYF.

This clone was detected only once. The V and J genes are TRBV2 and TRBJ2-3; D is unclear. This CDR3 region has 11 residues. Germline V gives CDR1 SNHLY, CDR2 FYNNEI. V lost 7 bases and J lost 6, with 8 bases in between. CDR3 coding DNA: TGTGCCAGCACCTTACTTGATACGCAGTATTTT. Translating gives CASTLLDTQYF. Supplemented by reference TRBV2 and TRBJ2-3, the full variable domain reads EPEVTQTPSHQVTQMGQEVILRCVPISNHLYFYWYRQILGQKVEFLVSFYNNEISEKSEIFDDQFSVERPDGSNFTLKIRSTKLEDSAMYFCASTLLDTQYFGPGTRLTVL.

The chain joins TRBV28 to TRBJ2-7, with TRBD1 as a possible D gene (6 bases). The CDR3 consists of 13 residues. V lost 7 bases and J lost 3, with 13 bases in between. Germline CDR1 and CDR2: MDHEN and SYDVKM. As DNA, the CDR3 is TGTGCCAGCACCGTGACACAGGGCTACGAGCAGTACTTC. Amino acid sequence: CASTVTQGYEQYF. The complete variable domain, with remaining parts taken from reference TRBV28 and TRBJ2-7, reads DVKVTQSSRYLVKRTGEKVFLECVQDMDHENMFWYRQDPGLGLRLIYFSYDVKMKEKGDIPEGYSVSREKKERFSLILESASTNQTSMYLCASTVTQGYEQYFGPGTRLTVT.